This T cell receptor beta chain is drawn from a study of blood T cell repertoires in COVID-19. Enrolled through a virtual design, the participants were between about 18 and 100 years of age and came from about two dozen US areas. Donors in Cohort 3 counted as recovered after two negative PCRs, clearance, or symptom resolution. Here immunoSEQ multiplex PCR was the method, and the copy in TCRdb shows in-frame clones only, minus some. The repertoire has under 200,000 clones, approximately 90% of them found once; the top ten carry 6.6%. CDR3 length: 13 residues. The V segment lost 5 bases and the J segment 6 bases; nucleotides outside the gene matches: 4. This clone appeared once.

The specimen sequenced was PBMCs or T cells enriched from blood (not recorded which). This receptor was obtained from a woman aged 45-60 years who had recovered from COVID-19. The J gene is TRBJ1-2, the V gene TRBV12-3 or TRBV12-4; 9 bases are shared with TRBD1. The CDR3 region is CASSPDRGDGYTF. CDR3 coding DNA: TGTGCCAGCAGTCCTGACAGGGGGGATGGCTACACCTTC.